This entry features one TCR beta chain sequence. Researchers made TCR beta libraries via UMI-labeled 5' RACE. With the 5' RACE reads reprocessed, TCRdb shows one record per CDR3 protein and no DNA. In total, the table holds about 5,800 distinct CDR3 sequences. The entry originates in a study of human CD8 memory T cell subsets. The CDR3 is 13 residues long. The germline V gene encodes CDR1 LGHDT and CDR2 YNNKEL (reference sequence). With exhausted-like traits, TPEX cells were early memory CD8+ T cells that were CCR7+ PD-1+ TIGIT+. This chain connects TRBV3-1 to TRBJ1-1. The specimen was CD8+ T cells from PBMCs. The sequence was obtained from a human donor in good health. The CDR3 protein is CASSRGQITEAFF.